The source of this T cell receptor (beta chain) is a study of blood T cell repertoires in COVID-19. Study-wide context: Specimens from acute and convalescent COVID-19 originated in the United States, Italy and Spain. T cells, B-cell-depleted T cells, or PBMCs supplied cDNA or gDNA.

This clone is categorized as medium-sized. In the authors' workflow: Amplified reference gene primers provided the basis for estimating nucleated cell counts. Profiling relied on immunoSEQ multiplex PCR, and the TCRdb table lists in-frame clones only, not all of them. The V and J calls and the clone size are those of that table, but D and trimming were determined from the DNA. The sample carries about 42,000 clones, about 90% recorded once. This CDR3 contains 15 residues. Germline loops: CDR1 MDHEN, CDR2 SYDVKM. J was trimmed by 7 bases and V by 5 bases; bases with no gene match: 13. This receptor was identified in a man in his fifties with active COVID-19. The J gene is TRBJ1-1, the V gene TRBV28; 7 nucleotides agree with TRBD1. Sequenced input: peripheral blood. The CDR3 spells CASSMTGSEHNEAFF. The CDR3 DNA sequence: TGTGCCAGCAGTATGACAGGGAGTGAACACAATGAAGCTTTCTTT.